This is a list of T cell receptor beta chains from one sample in a study of identical twins. TCRdb redid the calling of the 5' RACE reads with MiXCR, one entry per CDR3 protein. The sample has over 600,000 distinct CDR3 sequences, 21% seen once; the top ten hold 4.3%. This same sample was also taken into another study, of T cells expressing NK-cell markers.

Sequencing used PBMCs. Receptor source: a woman aged 18-29 years in good health. Each CDR3 is given with its conserved first and last residue. Fields, in order: clone size, V gene, J gene, D gene, CDR3 protein, CDR3 DNA. The D gene is left open where the match is weak. Part of the rows lack a size; the others show once, few, many or a class for expanded clones.

NA	TRBV20-1	TRBJ2-1	TRBD2	CSARGLLADSYNEQFF	TGCAGTGCTAGAGGACTCCTAGCGGACTCCTACAATGAGCAGTTCTTC
NA	TRBV5-1	TRBJ2-3	NA	CASSLEAGAGMDTQYF	TGCGCCAGCAGCTTGGAGGCGGGGGCCGGGATGGATACGCAGTATTTT
few	TRBV10-3	TRBJ2-7	NA	CAISGSGEQYF	TGTGCCATCAGTGGATCGGGCGAGCAGTACTTC
NA	TRBV6-2/TRBV6-3	TRBJ2-1	TRBD2	CASSYSRLAGGREFSYNEQFF	TGTGCCAGCAGTTACTCGAGACTAGCGGGAGGCAGGGAATTCTCCTACAATGAGCAGTTCTTC
few	TRBV7-3	TRBJ1-1	NA	CASSLGGNAEAFF	TGTGCCAGCAGCTTAGGGGGGAACGCTGAAGCTTTCTTT
NA	TRBV5-1	TRBJ2-1	TRBD1	CASSLTRTGQNEQFF	TGCGCCAGCAGCCTGACCCGGACAGGGCAGAATGAGCAGTTCTTC
few	TRBV20-1	TRBJ2-5	NA	CSAPQGGGGGETQYF	TGCAGTGCCCCGCAAGGTGGGGGCGGTGGGGAGACCCAGTACTTC
NA	TRBV20-1	TRBJ1-6	NA	CSARNRQAYNSPLHF	TGCAGTGCGCGGAACCGCCAGGCCTATAATTCACCCCTCCACTTT
NA	TRBV20-1	TRBJ2-3	TRBD1	CSASTGGLTDTQYF	TGCAGTGCCTCCACAGGGGGCCTAACAGATACGCAGTATTTT
few	TRBV10-1	TRBJ2-7	NA	CASSESGLPYEQYF	TGCGCCAGCAGTGAGTCGGGGCTACCTTACGAGCAGTACTTC
once	TRBV5-1	TRBJ2-3	NA	CASSEGHDTDTQYF	TGCGCCAGCAGCGAGGGACACGACACAGATACGCAGTATTTT
NA	TRBV7-2	TRBJ2-1	NA	CASSFRGPYNEQFF	TGTGCCAGCAGCTTCCGGGGCCCGTACAATGAGCAGTTCTTC
few	TRBV6-8	TRBJ1-4	NA	CAARGSRGGKKLFF	TGTGCCGCCAGAGGGTCGAGAGGGGGGAAAAAACTGTTTTTT
few	TRBV7-8	TRBJ2-7	NA	CASSPSPSGPYF	TGTGCCAGCAGCCCTTCACCCAGCGGGCCGTACTTC
few	TRBV29-1	TRBJ2-3	TRBD1	CSVDRLGQGVSSTDTQYF	TGCAGCGTTGACAGGTTGGGACAGGGGGTATCGTCGACAGATACGCAGTATTTT
NA	TRBV11-3	TRBJ2-1	TRBD2	CASSLVSGGYGEQFF	TGTGCCAGCAGCTTAGTTTCGGGAGGGTATGGTGAGCAGTTCTTC
NA	TRBV6-1	TRBJ2-3	NA	CASTTPGTDTQYF	TGTGCCAGCACCACACCCGGCACAGATACGCAGTATTTT
few	TRBV7-9	TRBJ2-2	NA	CASIDEWDTNTGELFF	TGTGCCAGCATCGATGAGTGGGACACCAACACCGGGGAGCTGTTTTTT
many	TRBV12-3/TRBV12-4	TRBJ2-2	NA	CASRPLFTGELFF	TGTGCCAGCAGACCCCTATTCACCGGGGAGCTGTTTTTT
few	TRBV5-5	TRBJ1-3	NA	CASSFRWGFSPSGNTIYF	TGTGCCAGCAGCTTTCGGTGGGGATTCTCTCCCTCTGGAAACACCATATATTTT
NA	TRBV7-6	TRBJ2-3	NA	CASSLGVGGGLSTDTQYF	TGTGCCAGCAGCTTAGGCGTAGGGGGGGGCCTAAGCACAGATACGCAGTATTTT
NA	TRBV9	TRBJ2-3	TRBD2	CASSEVPREGTDTQYF	TGTGCCAGCAGCGAGGTTCCGCGGGAGGGCACAGATACGCAGTATTTT
many	TRBV7-2	TRBJ1-2	TRBD1	CASSKDRGWSTF	TGTGCCAGCAGCAAAGACAGGGGTTGGTCCACCTTC
many	TRBV5-1	TRBJ2-5	NA	CASSLTEYQETQYF	TGCGCCAGCAGCTTAACAGAATATCAAGAGACCCAGTACTTC
many	TRBV29-1	TRBJ2-1	NA	CSVERASSYNEQFF	TGCAGCGTTGAGAGGGCGAGCTCCTACAATGAGCAGTTCTTC
NA	TRBV11-2	TRBJ2-2	NA	CASSPGGAGVGGELFF	TGTGCCAGCAGCCCAGGGGGGGCAGGGGTTGGCGGGGAGCTGTTTTTT
few	TRBV20-1	TRBJ2-3	TRBD2	CSANHGGTDTQYF	TGCAGTGCAAACCACGGGGGGACAGATACGCAGTATTTT
many	TRBV10-3	TRBJ2-7	TRBD1	CAISEVTGAYEQYF	TGTGCCATCAGTGAAGTAACAGGGGCCTACGAGCAGTACTTC
few	TRBV12-3/TRBV12-4	TRBJ1-1	NA	CASSLQVHTEAFF	TGTGCCAGCAGTTTACAGGTACACACTGAAGCTTTCTTT
NA	TRBV12-3/TRBV12-4	TRBJ2-4	NA	CASTLYMGLAKNIQYF	TGTGCCAGCACCCTCTACATGGGTCTAGCCAAAAACATTCAGTACTTC
many	TRBV7-6	TRBJ1-1	NA	CASTSAQTDTEAFF	TGTGCCAGCACCTCTGCACAGACTGACACTGAAGCTTTCTTT
NA	TRBV20-1	TRBJ2-3	TRBD2	CSAPTSGAYTDTQYF	TGCAGTGCACCCACTAGCGGGGCTTACACAGATACGCAGTATTTT
many	TRBV5-6	TRBJ1-6	NA	CASSFRAGGTYSPLHF	TGTGCCAGCAGCTTCCGTGCAGGCGGCACCTATTCACCCCTCCACTTT
few	TRBV3-1	TRBJ1-4	NA	CASSQDGELQLFF	TGTGCCAGCAGCCAAGATGGGGAACTCCAACTGTTTTTT
NA	TRBV20-1	TRBJ2-3	TRBD1	CSASGGTGGRDTQYF	TGCAGTGCTAGCGGCGGGACAGGGGGCAGGGATACGCAGTATTTT
many	TRBV10-3	TRBJ2-5	NA	CAISGGGETQYF	TGTGCCATCAGTGGCGGCGGAGAGACCCAGTACTTC
NA	TRBV3-1	TRBJ2-5	TRBD2	CASRDLAGFQETQYF	TGTGCCAGCAGGGACCTAGCGGGCTTTCAAGAGACCCAGTACTTC
NA	TRBV5-6	TRBJ2-1	TRBD2	CASSFRLAGPNEQFF	TGTGCCAGCAGCTTTAGGCTAGCGGGACCCAATGAGCAGTTCTTC
many	TRBV12-3/TRBV12-4	TRBJ2-7	NA	CASSLSGVRDEQYF	TGTGCCAGCAGTTTGTCGGGAGTGCGCGACGAGCAGTACTTC
NA	TRBV20-1	TRBJ2-3	TRBD1	CSALRGLGTDTQYF	TGCAGTGCACTTAGGGGGCTCGGAACAGATACGCAGTATTTT
once	TRBV6-5	TRBJ1-2	NA	CASSYQPANYGYTF	TGTGCCAGCAGTTACCAGCCGGCTAACTATGGCTACACCTTC
few	TRBV10-3	TRBJ2-2	NA	CAITHTQGTGGELFF	TGTGCCATCACCCACACACAGGGAACGGGCGGGGAGCTGTTTTTT
NA	TRBV5-1	TRBJ2-7	NA	CASSLATDTYEQYF	TGCGCCAGCAGCTTGGCGACGGATACCTACGAGCAGTACTTC
NA	TRBV7-2	TRBJ2-2	NA	CASSLLQLATGELFF	TGTGCCAGCAGCTTACTACAGCTCGCCACCGGGGAGCTGTTTTTT
NA	TRBV12-3/TRBV12-4	TRBJ1-4	TRBD1	CASSSGGAGEKLFF	TGTGCCAGCAGTTCAGGGGGCGCGGGTGAAAAACTGTTTTTT
few	TRBV4-2	TRBJ2-5	TRBD2	CASSPSTSGGRETQYF	TGTGCCAGCAGCCCGTCCACTAGCGGGGGGCGAGAGACCCAGTACTTC
NA	TRBV11-2	TRBJ2-2	NA	CASTGLETGELFF	TGTGCCAGCACCGGACTGGAGACCGGGGAGCTGTTTTTT
few	TRBV20-1	TRBJ2-7	TRBD2	CSALTSGDAYEQYF	TGCAGTGCTTTAACTAGCGGGGATGCCTACGAGCAGTACTTC
NA	TRBV20-1	TRBJ2-7	TRBD1	CSARTGQGFSYEQYF	TGCAGTGCTAGAACGGGACAGGGGTTCTCCTACGAGCAGTACTTC
many	TRBV20-1	TRBJ1-1	NA	CSARDSEGMNTEAFF	TGCAGTGCTAGAGATTCGGAGGGAATGAACACTGAAGCTTTCTTT
few	TRBV9	TRBJ2-1	NA	CASSSASGARSYNEQFF	TGTGCCAGCAGCTCGGCCTCGGGGGCTCGCTCCTACAATGAGCAGTTCTTC
NA	TRBV12-3/TRBV12-4	TRBJ2-5	TRBD2	CASAGTTRETQYF	TGTGCCAGCGCTGGGACTACCCGAGAGACCCAGTACTTC
NA	TRBV12-3/TRBV12-4	TRBJ2-7	TRBD2	CASTLRTSGRTSYEQYF	TGTGCCAGCACCCTGAGGACTAGCGGGCGAACTTCCTACGAGCAGTACTTC